Detailed here is one T cell receptor beta chain. What antigen it recognizes has not been identified. No base qualities exist here, and no much larger clone lies one base off it. The sample originates from a study of identical twins (dated by TCRdb to 2016 to 2018). Concerning the study at large: TCR alpha and beta repertoires from monozygotic twins, unrelated adults of various ages and cord blood were deep-sequenced to test whether fetal clonotypes persist. To rule out contamination, replicate twin experiments were performed at different times with different library preparation protocols.

Only healthy Caucasian donors were included. Library method: 5' RACE. The sample was run on an Illumina HiSeq 2000. A universal primer binding site was added through template switching, and the final cDNA carried a unique molecular identifier so that TCR cDNA molecules could be counted accurately. Specific primers in the conserved constant-segment region were used to synthesize first-strand cDNA for TCR alpha and beta chains. To control for contamination, each cDNA library was double barcoded with a SMART-Mk sample barcode plus Illumina barcodes. Two successive PCR steps introduced TruSeq adapter sequences along with Illumina sample barcodes. TCR alpha and beta cDNA libraries were sequenced on the Illumina HiSeq platform with custom primers. In the original analysis: MiGEC was used to process raw reads and extract unique molecular identifiers, and MiXCR was used to find CDR3 positions. For each individual, recombination models were inferred using an EM algorithm with the repgenHMM and IGoR tools. Shared clonotype analysis was performed with the tcR package in R, normalizing sharing by the product of cloneset sizes. Out-of-frame nonproductive sequences were analyzed to study raw recombination free of thymic and clonal selection effects. Starting from the raw public reads, TCRdb applied fastp trimming at Q25, assembled clones with MiXCR and retained in-frame beta chains. Identical CDR3 proteins give one entry, which carries the most common genes and DNA. TCRdb's processing, not the study's, gives the V and J calls here. Within this sample are roughly 1.6 million distinct CDR3 sequences, with 25% to 35% of them counted one time only. The top ten hold approximately 0.29% of the sample.

Findings and caveats that apply to the study as a whole: Because the same donors could not be followed over many years, the conclusions relied on cross-sectional statistical analysis. Zero-insertion analyses could be partly confounded by invariant T cells such as MAIT and iNKT, though diverse VJ usage argued against such confounding for most clonotypes. In monozygotic twins, recombination models systematically underestimated out-of-frame TCR alpha sharing, but the models matched the sharing seen between unrelated individuals. Abundant cord blood beta clonotypes had fewer insertions, young adult naive repertoires showed a similar but weaker trend, and memory repertoires showed no such trend. Out-of-frame TCR alpha sequences shared between twins showed an excess of low generation-probability sequences compared with coincidental sharing between unrelated individuals. The excess sharing between twins in beta out-of-frame sequences was weaker because fewer shared sequences reduced the signal-to-noise ratio.

The CDR3 holds 12 amino acids from the cysteine to the phenylalanine. Solely the CDR3 DNA is kept, with 36 bases framed from the first base. V ends up 4 bases short and J 8 bases short, with an unmatched junction base count of 4. Reading the germline V gene (reference sequence) gives CDR1 DFQATT and CDR2 SNEGSKA. The TCR originated in a newborn girl in good health. The rearranged segments are TRBV20-1 and TRBJ2-1; TRBD2 agrees with 8 junctional bases. Material for sequencing was cord blood. The CDR3 protein is CSATSGLDEQFF. Here is the DNA: TGCAGTGCTACTAGCGGGCTCGATGAGCAGTTCTTC.